The clone carrying this TCR beta chain was detected a few times. These data originate in a study of shared clonotypes between healthy human individuals. The protocol was immunoSEQ multiplex PCR, while the TCRdb copy is restricted to in-frame clones and leaves out a portion. The data hold about 1,500,000 clones, with more than 95% observed a single time. From germline, CDR1 is LGHNA and CDR2 YNFKEQ. CDR3 length: 14 residues. Trimming shortened V by 1 base and J by 0 bases, and 4 bases separated the two germline ends. The donors, healthy adults who were HIV-negative, had experienced no recent acute infections or vaccinations.

The sequenced sample consisted of naive CD4+ T cells sorted from blood. Subset described: CD45RA+ positively selected. This clonotype was sampled from a man under 40 in good health. The chain recombines TRBV4-2 with TRBJ1-5; D is unresolved. CDR3 protein: CASSQVFSNQPQHF. The CDR3 coding sequence is TGTGCCAGCAGCCAAGTATTTAGCAATCAGCCCCAGCATTTT.